These 11 T cell receptor beta chains share one sample of origin, sequenced in a study of Graves' ophthalmopathy and Graves' hyperthyroidism. Transcripts of RNA were the source for amplifying TCR beta CDR3 regions. Scientists carried out first-round RT-PCR using HTBI primers and then a second-round multiplex PCR. One entry per CDR3 protein, called by TCRdb with MiXCR from the multiplex PCR reads. Among 300,000 to 350,000 distinct CDR3 sequences listed, roughly a sixth were seen once. Input material: peripheral blood. These receptors came from an adult man with Graves' ophthalmopathy.

Many counts were recorded for this clonotype. This CDR3 is CASSEVGLIGVNTEAFF. In DNA, the CDR3 is TGTGCCAGCAGTGAAGTTGGGTTGATAGGGGTCAACACTGAAGCTTTCTTT. The rearrangement uses TRBV2 and TRBJ1-1; D may be TRBD1 (5 bases). V lost 1 base and J lost 2, with 17 bases in between. This CDR3 has 17 residues. Germline lookup yields CDR1 SNHLY and CDR2 FYNNEI.

The chain links TRBV11-2 to TRBJ1-5; D remains ambiguous. V was trimmed by 0 bases and J by 2 bases, leaving 17 bases between them. Per germline, CDR1 SGHAT and CDR2 FQNNGV. The CDR3 has 18 amino acids. The CDR3 here is CASSLEGPITGGNQPQHF. The CDR3 bases are TGTGCCAGCAGCTTAGAAGGACCGATAACTGGTGGCAATCAGCCCCAGCATTTT.

The sample holds many counts of this clonotype. The germline gene is not matched at one end of the junction; a read error may be the cause. The rearrangement links TRBV5-1 to TRBJ1-5; TRBD1 is a possible D gene (6 bases). CDR1 and CDR2 (germline): SGHRS, YFSETQ. This CDR3 is 14 amino acids long. The CDR3 here is CASSLEGGGQPQHF. The CDR3 DNA follows: TGTGCCAGCAGTTTGGAGGGAGGGGGTCAGCCCCAGCATTTT.

This clonotype was counted ten times or more. The V call is TRBV5-1, the J call TRBJ2-7; TRBD1 matches at 8 bases. With V trimmed by 4 bases and J by 4 bases, 7 bases remained unmatched. The CDR3 loop spans 14 amino acids. Germline loops: CDR1 SGHRS, CDR2 YFSETQ. The CDR3 DNA follows: TGCGCCAGCAGCCTCGGGACAGGTCGTTACGAGCAGTACTTC. It translates to CASSLGTGRYEQYF.

In its sample, this clonotype was seen many times. The rearrangement links TRBV10-3 to TRBJ1-2; weak D call: TRBD1 (6 bases). V lost 2 bases to trimming and J lost 7 bases, with 11 bases between them. The length of the CDR3 is 13 residues. CDR1 and CDR2 from the germline V gene are ENHRY and SYGVKD. The CDR3, as DNA: TGTGCCATCAGTGAGGACAGGTGGAGTGGCTACACCTTC. This translates into CAISEDRWSGYTF.

This clonotype was recorded only once. V is TRBV6-5 and J is TRBJ1-1, with 8 bases identical to TRBD1. V trimming: 1 base; J trimming: 3 bases; junction bases outside the gene matches: 4. The length of the CDR3 is 15 residues. The germline CDR1 and CDR2 sequences are MNHEY and SVGAGI. The CDR3 protein is CASSYLGQEDTEAFF. CDR3 coding DNA: TGTGCCAGCAGTTACTTGGGACAGGAAGACACTGAAGCTTTCTTT.

This clonotype was seen repeatedly, ten times or more. The chain has TRBV12-3 or TRBV12-4 and TRBJ1-5, with D uncertain. The CDR3 is 14 residues long. V gave up 4 bases and J gave up 6 bases, with 13 bases separating them. The CDR3 spells CASSSIDPIQPQHF. In nucleotides, the CDR3 is TGTGCCAGCAGTTCCATTGACCCGATTCAGCCCCAGCATTTT.

This clonotype showed up many times. The V call is TRBV6-1, the J call TRBJ1-1, with a weak D call TRBD1 (6 bases). Germline V gene lookup returns CDR1 MNHNS and CDR2 SASEGT. This CDR3 is built from 14 residues. V shed 6 bases and J shed 6 bases, with 17 bases lying between them. CDR3 coding DNA: TGTGCCAGCAGCCCTACAGGGACTCTCGCTGAAGCTTTCTTT. It is translated as CASSPTGTLAEAFF.

This clonotype was detected ten times or more. V and J are TRBV28 and TRBJ2-7; 9 nucleotides match TRBD2. V trimming: 5 bases; J trimming: 9 bases; junction bases outside the gene matches: 17. The CDR3 is 16 residues long. Germline V gene data show CDR1 as MDHEN and CDR2 as SYDVKM. The CDR3, as DNA: TGTGCCAGCAGTAATCAGCGGGGGGCCTCTACAATGGGGCAGTACTTC. Amino acids: CASSNQRGASTMGQYF.

This clonotype was observed at least ten times. The V and J genes are TRBV11-2 and TRBJ2-5; weak D call: TRBD2 (6 bases). The CDR3 contains 13 residues. Germline CDR1 reads SGHAT; CDR2 reads FQNNGV. V shed 4 bases and J shed 4 bases, with 10 bases lying between them. The CDR3 DNA sequence: TGTGCCAGCAGCTGGAGGGTCTCAGAGACCCAGTACTTC. Translating it yields CASSWRVSETQYF.

This clonotype was observed at least ten times. The chain couples TRBV6-2 or TRBV6-3 to TRBJ2-7, with D perhaps matching TRBD1 or TRBD2 (5 bases each). The CDR3 runs to 14 residues. V was cut by 5 bases and J by 2 bases, with 13 bases left in between. CDR1 MNHEY and CDR2 SVGEGT come from the germline V gene. The CDR3 DNA reads as TGTGCCAGCAGTCGCCCGGGACCAGCCTACGAGCAGTACTTC. It encodes CASSRPGPAYEQYF.